What follows is one T cell receptor beta chain and its context. The antigen remains undetermined. Each CDR3 protein gets one entry after TCRdb re-called the reads with MiXCR. The sample yields fewer than 900,000 distinct CDR3 sequences, just under 30% seen once. This specimen comes from a study of T cell repertoires in cytomegalovirus infection. About the study: HLA-B-restricted CMV epitopes that are well studied were used alongside recently identified HLA-C-restricted ones. Public TCR beta signatures marked donors with CMV infection and the matching HLA.

General study results and limits: CMV-specific TCR beta clonotypes restricted by HLA-C dominated the ex vivo response.

Sequenced material: cultured CD8+ T cells from PBMCs, taken from culture after CMV antigen stimulation. The source of this sequence is a human donor in good health (CMV status not recorded). Some clones in this sample may be carry-over from other donors' samples.

The chain's CDR3 is CASTQRPVPIYNEQFF. Here the CDR3 DNA reads TGTGCCAGCACGCAACGCCCGGTGCCTATCTACAATGAGCAGTTCTTC. V and J are TRBV7-9 and TRBJ2-1; D gene unclear. Germline loops: CDR1 SEHNR, CDR2 FQNEAQ (reference sequence). Between the trimmed V and J ends, which lost 7 bases and 3 bases, there was a span of 19 bases. The CDR3 totals 16 residues.